The present T cell receptor beta chain was sequenced within a study of spatial heterogeneity in lung cancer. This clonotype was found many times. Its antigen is as yet unknown. The library was prepared for alpha chains; this beta chain is a stray read, so its frequency means little. Whole-study results and caveats: The study found that expanded intratumoral alpha and beta TCR counts tracked tumor mutation counts.

Looked up from germline, CDR1 is MDHEN and CDR2 is SYDVKM. The V gene lost 7 bases and the J gene lost 5 bases, with 17 bases spanning the gap. The CDR3 spans 15 residues. TCRdb re-called the 5' RACE reads through MiXCR, storing one row per CDR3 protein. This sample has approximately 7,000 distinct CDR3 sequences; around 13% occur once, and the top ten carry 8.1%. Time point given: sample taken at primary tumor resection. The study sequenced unsorted whole RNA from tumor, nontumor lung or frozen PBMC. V usage is TRBV28 and J usage is TRBJ2-2; TRBD1 might be the D (6 bases). Material: lung tumor tissue, obtained at surgery. This TCR derives from a male donor with early-stage non-small cell lung cancer. As DNA, the CDR3 is TGTGCCAGCATGGACACAGGGAGCTGGACCGGGGAGCTGTTTTTT. Translated, it gives CASMDTGSWTGELFF.